The 2 T cell receptor beta chains below were found in one sample sequenced in a study of cytomegalovirus exposure and HLA in healthy donors. Primers included in the PCR were 60 Vbeta and 13 Jbeta primers. The method was immunoSEQ multiplex PCR; TCRdb's version includes in-frame clones alone and lacks a portion of them. The table shows approximately 220,000 clones, with roughly 84% occurring only once. The sequencing input was PBMCs. These receptors all come from a boy aged 2 to 9 in good health and CMV-seronegative.

The CDR3 DNA sequence: TGTGCTAGTGGTTTGAACAGGGTGATTGGTTACTATGGCTACACCTTC. Protein: CASGLNRVIGYYGYTF. The chain employs TRBV12-5 and TRBJ1-2; a possible D gene is TRBD1 (6 bases). The CDR3 has 16 amino acids. Trimming took 2 bases from V and 3 from J, leaving 16 bases between them. Germline CDR1 reads LGHNT; CDR2 reads FRNRAP.

The V gene is TRBV19, the J gene TRBJ1-2; 9 positions match TRBD1. The CDR3 sequence is 14 residues long. CDR1 and CDR2 from the germline V gene are LNHDA and SQIVND (reference sequence). J lost 5 bases, V lost 3 bases, and 4 bases had no gene match. The CDR3 region has the DNA TGTGCCAGTAGTATCACCGGACAGGGGTATGGCTACACCTTC. Translated: CASSITGQGYGYTF. Complete variable domain (other parts from reference TRBV19 and TRBJ1-2): DGGITQSPKYLFRKEGQNVTLSCEQNLNHDAMYWYRQDPGQGLRLIYYSQIVNDFQKGDIAEGYSVSREKKESFPLTVTSAQKNPTAFYLCASSITGQGYGYTFGSGTRLTVV.